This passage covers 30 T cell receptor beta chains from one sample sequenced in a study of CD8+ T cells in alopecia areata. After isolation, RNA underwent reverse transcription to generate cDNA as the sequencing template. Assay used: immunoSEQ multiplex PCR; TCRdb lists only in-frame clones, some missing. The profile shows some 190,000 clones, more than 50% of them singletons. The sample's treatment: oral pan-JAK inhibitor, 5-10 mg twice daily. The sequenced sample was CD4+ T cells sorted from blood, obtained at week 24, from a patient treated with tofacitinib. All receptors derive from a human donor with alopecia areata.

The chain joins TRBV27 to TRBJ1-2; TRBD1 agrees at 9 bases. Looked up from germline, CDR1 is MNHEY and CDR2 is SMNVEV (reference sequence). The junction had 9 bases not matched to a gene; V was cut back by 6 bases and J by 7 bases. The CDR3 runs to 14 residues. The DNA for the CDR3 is TGTGCCAGCAGGCCGACAGGGGGTTTCGGTGGCTACACCTTC. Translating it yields CASRPTGGFGGYTF.

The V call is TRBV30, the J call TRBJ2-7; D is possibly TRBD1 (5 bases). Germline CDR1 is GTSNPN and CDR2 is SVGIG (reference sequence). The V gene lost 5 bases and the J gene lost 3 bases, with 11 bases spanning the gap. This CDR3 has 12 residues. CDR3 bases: TGTGCCTGGTCAGGGAACGGCTACGAGCAGTACTTC. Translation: CAWSGNGYEQYF. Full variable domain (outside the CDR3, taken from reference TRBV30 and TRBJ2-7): SQTIHQWPATLVQPVGSPLSLECTVEGTSNPNLYWYRQAAGRGLQLLFYSVGIGQISSEVPQNLSASRPQDRQFILSSKKLLLSDSGFYLCAWSGNGYEQYFGPGTRLTVT.

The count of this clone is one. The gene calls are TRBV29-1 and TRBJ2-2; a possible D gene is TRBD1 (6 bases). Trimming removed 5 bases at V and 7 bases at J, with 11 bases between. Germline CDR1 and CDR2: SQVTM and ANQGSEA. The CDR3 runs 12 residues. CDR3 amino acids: CSVYRVGGELFF. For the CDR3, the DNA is TGCAGCGTTTACAGGGTCGGCGGGGAGCTGTTTTTT.

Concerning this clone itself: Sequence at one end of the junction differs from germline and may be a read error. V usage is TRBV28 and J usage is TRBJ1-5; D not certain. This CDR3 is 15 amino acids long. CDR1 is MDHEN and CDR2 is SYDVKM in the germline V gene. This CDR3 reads CVSSPPGNSNQPQHF. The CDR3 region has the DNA TGTGTCAGCAGTCCTCCCGGGAATAGCAATCAGCCCCAGCATTTT.

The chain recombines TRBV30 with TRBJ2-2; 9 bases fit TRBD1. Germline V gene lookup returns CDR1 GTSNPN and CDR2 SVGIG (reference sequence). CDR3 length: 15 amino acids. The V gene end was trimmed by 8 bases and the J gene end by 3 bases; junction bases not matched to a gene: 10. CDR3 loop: CARKQGAVDTGELFF. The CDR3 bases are TGTGCCAGAAAACAGGGGGCGGTGGACACCGGGGAGCTGTTTTTT.

The CDR3 DNA reads as TGTGCCTGGAGTGTACCCAGGGGCTCGGAGAACACTGAAGCTTTCTTT. This translates into CAWSVPRGSENTEAFF. The gene calls are TRBV30 and TRBJ1-1, with a tentative D call TRBD1 (6 bases). The CDR3 covers 16 residues. The germline V gene has CDR1 GTSNPN and CDR2 SVGIG (reference sequence). Between the trimmed V and J ends, which lost 0 bases and 1 base, there was a span of 15 bases.

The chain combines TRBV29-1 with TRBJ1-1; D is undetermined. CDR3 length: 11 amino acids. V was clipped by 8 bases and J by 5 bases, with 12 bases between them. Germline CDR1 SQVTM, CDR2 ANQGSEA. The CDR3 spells CSTWTVTEAFF. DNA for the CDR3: TGCAGCACCTGGACCGTGACTGAAGCTTTCTTT.

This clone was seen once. Written as DNA, the CDR3 is TGTGCCAGCAGCGTAGATGAAGGGATGGAGACCCAGTACTTC. Encoded protein: CASSVDEGMETQYF. The chain has TRBV9 and TRBJ2-5, with D unresolved. This CDR3 region has 14 residues. The germline gives CDR1 SGDLS, CDR2 YYNGEE. Trimming removed 0 bases from V and 5 bases from J, with 11 bases in between. Full variable domain (missing parts from reference TRBV9 and TRBJ2-5): DSGVTQTPKHLITATGQRVTLRCSPRSGDLSVYWYQQSLDQGLQFLIQYYNGEERAKGNILERFSAQQFPDLHSELNLSSLELGDSALYFCASSVDEGMETQYFGPGTRLLVL.

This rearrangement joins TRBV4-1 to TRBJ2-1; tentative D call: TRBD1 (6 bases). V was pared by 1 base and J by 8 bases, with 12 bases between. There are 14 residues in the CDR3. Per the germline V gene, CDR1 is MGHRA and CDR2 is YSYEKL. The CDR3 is CASSQGGRSDEQFF. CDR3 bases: TGCGCCAGCAGCCAAGGGGGGCGGTCGGATGAGCAGTTCTTC.

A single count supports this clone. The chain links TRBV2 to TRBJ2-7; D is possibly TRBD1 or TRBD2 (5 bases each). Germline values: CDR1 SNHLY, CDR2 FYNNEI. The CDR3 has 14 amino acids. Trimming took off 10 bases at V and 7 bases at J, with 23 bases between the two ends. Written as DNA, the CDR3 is TGTGCCAACAAACGGGGCGGAATTCTAGGAGAGCAGTACTTC. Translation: CANKRGGILGEQYF.

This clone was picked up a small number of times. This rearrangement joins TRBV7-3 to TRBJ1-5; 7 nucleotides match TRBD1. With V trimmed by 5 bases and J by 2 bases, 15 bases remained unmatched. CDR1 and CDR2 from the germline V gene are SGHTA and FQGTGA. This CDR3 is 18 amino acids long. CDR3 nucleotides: TGTGCCAGCAGCCGTCCCACCCGGGACAGTGTATGCAATCAGCCCCAGCATTTT. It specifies CASSRPTRDSVCNQPQHF.

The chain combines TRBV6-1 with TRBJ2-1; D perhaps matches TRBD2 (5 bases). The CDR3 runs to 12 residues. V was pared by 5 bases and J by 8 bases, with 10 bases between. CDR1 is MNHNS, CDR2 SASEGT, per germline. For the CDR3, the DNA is TGTGCCAGCAGTTATAAGAGGGATGAGCAGTTCTTC. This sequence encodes CASSYKRDEQFF.

CDR3 loop: CSVAGTFRDRVSYEQYF. In DNA, the CDR3 is TGCAGCGTTGCGGGCACATTCCGGGACAGGGTCTCCTACGAGCAGTACTTC. The chain couples TRBV29-1 to TRBJ2-7, with 9 positions matching TRBD1. Trimming at V came to 4 bases and at J to 0 bases, leaving 13 bases not matched to a gene. The germline V gene encodes CDR1 SQVTM and CDR2 ANQGSEA. This CDR3 contains 17 residues.

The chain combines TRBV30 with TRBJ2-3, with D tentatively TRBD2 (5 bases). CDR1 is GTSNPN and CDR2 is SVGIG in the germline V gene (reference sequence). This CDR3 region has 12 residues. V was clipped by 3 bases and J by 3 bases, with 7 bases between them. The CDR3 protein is CAWSPGTDTQYF. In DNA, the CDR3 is TGTGCCTGGAGCCCGGGAACAGATACGCAGTATTTT. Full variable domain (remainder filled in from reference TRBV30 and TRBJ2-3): SQTIHQWPATLVQPVGSPLSLECTVEGTSNPNLYWYRQAAGRGLQLLFYSVGIGQISSEVPQNLSASRPQDRQFILSSKKLLLSDSGFYLCAWSPGTDTQYFGPGTRLTVL.

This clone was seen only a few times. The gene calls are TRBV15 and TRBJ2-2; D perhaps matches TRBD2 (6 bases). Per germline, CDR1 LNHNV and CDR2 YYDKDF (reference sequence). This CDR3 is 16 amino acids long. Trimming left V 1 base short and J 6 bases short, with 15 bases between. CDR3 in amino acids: CATSRAGPGSAGELFF. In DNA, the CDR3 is TGTGCCACCAGCAGAGCCGGGCCCGGGAGTGCCGGGGAGCTGTTTTTT. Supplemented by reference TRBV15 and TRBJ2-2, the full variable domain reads DAMVIQNPRYQVTQFGKPVTLSCSQTLNHNVMYWYQQKSSQAPKLLFHYYDKDFNNEADTPDNFQSRRPNTSFCFLDIRSPGLGDTAMYLCATSRAGPGSAGELFFGEGSRLTVL.

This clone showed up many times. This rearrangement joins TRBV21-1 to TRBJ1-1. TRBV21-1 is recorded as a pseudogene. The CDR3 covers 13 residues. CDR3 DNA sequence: TGTGCCAGCAGCAAGGATGTGGGGGCTGAAGCTTTCTTT. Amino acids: CASSKDVGAEAFF.

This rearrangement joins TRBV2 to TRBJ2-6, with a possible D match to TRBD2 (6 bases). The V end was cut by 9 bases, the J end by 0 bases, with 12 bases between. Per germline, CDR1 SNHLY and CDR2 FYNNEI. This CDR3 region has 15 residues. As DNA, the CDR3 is TGTGCCAGGGGACTTCCGAGCTCTGGGGCCAACGTCCTGACTTTC. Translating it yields CARGLPSSGANVLTF.

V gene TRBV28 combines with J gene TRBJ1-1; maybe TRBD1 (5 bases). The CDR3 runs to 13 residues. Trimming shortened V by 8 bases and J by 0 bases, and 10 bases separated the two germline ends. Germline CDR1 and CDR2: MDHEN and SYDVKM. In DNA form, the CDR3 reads TGTGCCAGCCTACAGGAAATGAACACTGAAGCTTTCTTT. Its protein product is CASLQEMNTEAFF.

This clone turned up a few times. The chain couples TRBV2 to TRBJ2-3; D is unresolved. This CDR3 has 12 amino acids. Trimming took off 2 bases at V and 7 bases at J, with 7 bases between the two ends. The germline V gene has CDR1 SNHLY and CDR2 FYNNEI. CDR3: CASSERGYTQYF. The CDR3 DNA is TGTGCCAGCAGTGAAAGAGGATATACGCAGTATTTT.

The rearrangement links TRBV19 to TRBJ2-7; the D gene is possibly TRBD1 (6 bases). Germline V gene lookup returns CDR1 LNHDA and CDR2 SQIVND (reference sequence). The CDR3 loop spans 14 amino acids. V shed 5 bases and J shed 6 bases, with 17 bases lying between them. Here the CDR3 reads CASSHPTGGVEQYF. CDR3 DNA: TGTGCCAGTAGTCACCCGACAGGTGGAGTCGAGCAGTACTTC.

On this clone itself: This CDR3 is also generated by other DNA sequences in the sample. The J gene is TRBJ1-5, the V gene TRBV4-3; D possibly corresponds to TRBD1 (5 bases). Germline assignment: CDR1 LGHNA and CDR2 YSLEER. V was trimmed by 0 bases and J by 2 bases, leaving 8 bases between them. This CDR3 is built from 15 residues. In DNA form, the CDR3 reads TGCGCCAGCAGCCAAGACGTGGGGGGCAATCAGCCCCAGCATTTT. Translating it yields CASSQDVGGNQPQHF.

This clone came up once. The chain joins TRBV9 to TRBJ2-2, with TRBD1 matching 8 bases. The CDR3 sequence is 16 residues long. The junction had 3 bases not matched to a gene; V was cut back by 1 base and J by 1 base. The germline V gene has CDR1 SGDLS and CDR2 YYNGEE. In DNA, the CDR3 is TGTGCCAGCAGCGTACAGGGGGCGTTGAACACCGGGGAGCTGTTTTTT. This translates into CASSVQGALNTGELFF. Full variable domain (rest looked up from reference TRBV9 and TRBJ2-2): DSGVTQTPKHLITATGQRVTLRCSPRSGDLSVYWYQQSLDQGLQFLIQYYNGEERAKGNILERFSAQQFPDLHSELNLSSLELGDSALYFCASSVQGALNTGELFFGEGSRLTVL.

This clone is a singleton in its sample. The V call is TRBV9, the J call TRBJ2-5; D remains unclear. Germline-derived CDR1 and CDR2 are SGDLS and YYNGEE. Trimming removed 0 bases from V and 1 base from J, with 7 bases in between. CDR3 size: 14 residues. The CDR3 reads CASSVEPFQETQYF. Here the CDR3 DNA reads TGTGCCAGCAGCGTAGAGCCCTTCCAAGAGACCCAGTACTTC.

The DNA for the CDR3 is TGTGCCAGCACCACCCTAGGGACAGGGGACAACGAGCAGTACTTC. It encodes CASTTLGTGDNEQYF. The chain joins TRBV6-5 to TRBJ2-7; 10 bases match TRBD1. Germline CDR1 MNHEY, CDR2 SVGAGI. V shed 7 bases and J 5 bases; nucleotides not matched to a gene: 11. The CDR3 extends over 15 amino acids.

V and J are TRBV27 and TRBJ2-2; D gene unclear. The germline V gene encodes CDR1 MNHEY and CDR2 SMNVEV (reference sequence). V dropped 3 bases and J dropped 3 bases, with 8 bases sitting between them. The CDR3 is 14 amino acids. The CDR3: CASSLGTDTGELFF. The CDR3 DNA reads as TGTGCCAGCAGTTTGGGCACGGACACCGGGGAGCTGTTTTTT.

CDR3 bases: TGCGCCAGCAGCAAAGACAGAAACTATGAAAAACTGTTTTTT. Residues: CASSKDRNYEKLFF. The chain carries TRBV5-1 and TRBJ1-4; D is possibly TRBD1 (5 bases). Germline CDR1 and CDR2: SGHRS and YFSETQ. The CDR3 extends over 14 amino acids. The ends were cut back, 4 bases at V and 6 bases at J, with 13 bases in the middle.

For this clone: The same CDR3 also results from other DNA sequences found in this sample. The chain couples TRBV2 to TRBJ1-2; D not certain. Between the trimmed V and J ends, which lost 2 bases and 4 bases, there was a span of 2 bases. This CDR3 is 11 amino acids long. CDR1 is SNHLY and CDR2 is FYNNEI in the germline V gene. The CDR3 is CASSESYGYTF. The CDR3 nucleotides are TGTGCCAGCAGTGAAAGCTATGGCTACACCTTC.

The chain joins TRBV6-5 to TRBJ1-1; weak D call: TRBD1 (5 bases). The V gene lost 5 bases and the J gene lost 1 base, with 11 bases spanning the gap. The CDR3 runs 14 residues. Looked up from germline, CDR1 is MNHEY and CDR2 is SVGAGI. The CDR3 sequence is CASSEGTANTEAFF. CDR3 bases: TGTGCCAGCAGTGAAGGGACGGCGAACACTGAAGCTTTCTTT.

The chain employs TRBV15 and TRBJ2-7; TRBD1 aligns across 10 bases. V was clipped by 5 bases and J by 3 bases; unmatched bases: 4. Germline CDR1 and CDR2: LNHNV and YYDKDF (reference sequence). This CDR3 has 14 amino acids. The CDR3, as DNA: TGTGCCACCAGCCCGGGACAGGGGTTCTACGAGCAGTACTTC. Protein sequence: CATSPGQGFYEQYF.

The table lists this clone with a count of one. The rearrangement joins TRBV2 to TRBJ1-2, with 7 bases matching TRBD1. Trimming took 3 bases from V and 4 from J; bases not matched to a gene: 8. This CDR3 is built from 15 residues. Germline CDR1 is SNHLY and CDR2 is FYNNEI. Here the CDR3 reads CASSDVGGQTYGYTF. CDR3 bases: TGTGCCAGCAGTGATGTAGGGGGCCAAACCTATGGCTACACCTTC.